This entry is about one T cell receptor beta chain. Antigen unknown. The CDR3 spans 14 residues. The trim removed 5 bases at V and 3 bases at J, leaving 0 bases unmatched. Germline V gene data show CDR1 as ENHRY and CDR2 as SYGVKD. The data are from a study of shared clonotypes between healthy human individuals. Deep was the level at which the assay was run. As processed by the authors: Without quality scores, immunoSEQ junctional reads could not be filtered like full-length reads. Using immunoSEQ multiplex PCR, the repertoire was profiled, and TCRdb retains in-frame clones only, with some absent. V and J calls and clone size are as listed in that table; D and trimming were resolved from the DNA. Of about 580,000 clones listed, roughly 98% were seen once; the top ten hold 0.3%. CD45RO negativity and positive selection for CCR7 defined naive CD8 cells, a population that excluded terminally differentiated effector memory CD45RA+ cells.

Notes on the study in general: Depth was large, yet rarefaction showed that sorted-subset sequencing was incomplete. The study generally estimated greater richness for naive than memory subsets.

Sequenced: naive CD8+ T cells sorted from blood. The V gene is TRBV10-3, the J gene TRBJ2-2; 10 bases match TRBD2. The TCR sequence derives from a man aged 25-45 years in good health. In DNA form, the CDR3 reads TGTGCCATCAGTAGCGGGGGGGACACCGGGGAGCTGTTTTTT. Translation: CAISSGGDTGELFF.